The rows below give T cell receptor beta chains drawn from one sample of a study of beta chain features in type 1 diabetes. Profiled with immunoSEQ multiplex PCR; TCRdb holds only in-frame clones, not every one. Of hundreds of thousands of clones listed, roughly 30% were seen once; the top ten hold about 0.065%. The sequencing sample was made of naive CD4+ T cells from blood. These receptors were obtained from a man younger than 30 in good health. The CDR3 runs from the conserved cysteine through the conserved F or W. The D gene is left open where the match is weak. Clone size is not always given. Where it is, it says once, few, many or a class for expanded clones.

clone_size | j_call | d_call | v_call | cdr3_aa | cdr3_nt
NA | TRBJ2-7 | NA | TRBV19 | CASSPTGAYEQYF | TGTGCCAGTAGTCCCACGGGGGCCTACGAGCAGTACTTC
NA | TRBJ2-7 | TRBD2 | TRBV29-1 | CSVEGSGRQYF | TGCAGCGTTGAAGGTAGCGGGAGGCAGTACTTC
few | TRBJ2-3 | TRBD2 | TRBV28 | CASRPSGINTQYF | TGTGCCAGCAGGCCCAGCGGGATAAATACGCAGTATTTT
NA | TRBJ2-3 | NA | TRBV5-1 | CASSSTGDTQYF | TGCGCCAGCAGCTCGACGGGAGATACGCAGTATTTT
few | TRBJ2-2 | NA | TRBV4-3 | CASSQEVRNPGELFF | TGCGCCAGCAGCCAAGAAGTCAGGAATCCAGGGGAGCTGTTTTTT
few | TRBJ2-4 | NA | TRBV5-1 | CASSSGQILGGNIQYF | TGCGCCAGCAGCTCAGGACAGATCTTAGGTGGGAACATTCAGTACTTC
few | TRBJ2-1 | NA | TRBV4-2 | CASSQKQQHLSYNEQFF | TGTGCCAGCAGCCAAAAACAACAGCACTTATCCTACAATGAGCAGTTCTTC
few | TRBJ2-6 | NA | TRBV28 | CASRSEAGANVLTF | TGTGCCAGCCGTTCGGAGGCTGGGGCCAACGTCCTGACTTTC
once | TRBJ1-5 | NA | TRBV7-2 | CASSLYNQPQHF | TGTGCCAGCAGCTTGTATAATCAGCCCCAGCATTTT
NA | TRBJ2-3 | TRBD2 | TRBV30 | CAWRRLATRGPDTQYF | TGTGCCTGGAGACGACTAGCAACTAGGGGCCCAGATACGCAGTATTTT
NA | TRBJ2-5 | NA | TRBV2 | CASSVAGETQYF | TGTGCCAGCAGTGTAGCAGGAGAGACCCAGTACTTC
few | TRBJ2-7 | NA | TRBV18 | CASSPAYEQYF | TGTGCCAGCTCACCGGCCTACGAGCAGTACTTC
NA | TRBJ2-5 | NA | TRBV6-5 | CASSTGLETQYF | TGTGCCAGCAGTACAGGGTTAGAGACCCAGTACTTC
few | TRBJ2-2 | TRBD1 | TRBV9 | CASTRQGNTGELFF | TGTGCCAGCACAAGACAGGGAAACACCGGGGAGCTGTTTTTT
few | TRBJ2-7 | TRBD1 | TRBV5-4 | CASSFWTGEYEQYF | TGTGCCAGCAGCTTTTGGACAGGGGAATACGAGCAGTACTTC
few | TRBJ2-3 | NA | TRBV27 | CASSLWGKSTDTQYF | TGTGCCAGCAGTTTATGGGGGAAGAGCACAGATACGCAGTATTTT
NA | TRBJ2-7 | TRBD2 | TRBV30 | CAWSVLKREANEQYF | TGTGCCTGGAGTGTCCTGAAGCGGGAGGCAAACGAGCAGTACTTC
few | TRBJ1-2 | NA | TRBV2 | CASKNPNYGYTF | TGTGCCAGCAAAAACCCTAACTATGGCTACACCTTC
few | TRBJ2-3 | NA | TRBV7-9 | CASSPSIGMGDTQYF | TGTGCCAGCAGCCCGTCGATAGGGATGGGGGATACGCAGTATTTT
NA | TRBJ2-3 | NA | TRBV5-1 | CASSRDTDTQYF | TGCGCCAGCAGCCGGGACACAGATACGCAGTATTTT
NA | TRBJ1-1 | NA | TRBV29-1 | CSVRFGGNTEAFF | TGCAGCGTTAGGTTTGGGGGAAACACTGAAGCTTTCTTT
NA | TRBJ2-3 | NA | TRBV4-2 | CASSQVDWDTQYF | TGTGCCAGCAGCCAAGTCGACTGGGATACGCAGTATTTT
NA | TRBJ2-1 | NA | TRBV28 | CASSLGPFYNEQFF | TGTGCCAGCAGTTTAGGGCCGTTCTACAATGAGCAGTTCTTC
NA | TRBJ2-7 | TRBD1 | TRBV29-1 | CSVRQGGYEQYF | TGCAGCGTCCGACAGGGTGGCTACGAGCAGTACTTC
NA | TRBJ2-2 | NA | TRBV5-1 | CASSYDGTGGELFF | TGCGCCAGCAGCTACGACGGTACAGGCGGGGAGCTGTTTTTT
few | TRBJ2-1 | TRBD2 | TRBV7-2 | CASSSPGEREGAEQFF | TGTGCCAGCAGCTCCCCGGGGGAGCGGGAGGGGGCTGAGCAGTTCTTC
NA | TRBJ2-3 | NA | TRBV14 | CASSSDITDTQYF | TGTGCCAGCAGCTCGGACATCACAGATACGCAGTATTTT
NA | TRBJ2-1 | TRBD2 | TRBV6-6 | CASTPFSGSNEQFF | TGTGCCAGTACTCCATTTAGCGGGAGCAATGAGCAGTTCTTC
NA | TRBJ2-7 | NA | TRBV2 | CASSSAVSEQYF | TGTGCCAGCAGTTCCGCGGTTAGCGAGCAGTACTTC
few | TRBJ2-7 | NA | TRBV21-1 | CASSKEGRSSYEQYF | TGTGCCAGCAGCAAAGAAGGTCGGAGCTCCTACGAGCAGTACTTC
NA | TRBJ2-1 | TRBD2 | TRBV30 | CAWGGTSGIISYNEQFF | TGTGCCTGGGGCGGGACTAGCGGGATAATCTCCTACAATGAGCAGTTCTTC
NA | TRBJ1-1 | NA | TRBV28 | CASSLVRFMNTEAFF | TGTGCCAGCAGTTTGGTCAGGTTCATGAACACTGAAGCTTTCTTT
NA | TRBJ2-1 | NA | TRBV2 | CASSESARGWGEQFF | TGTGCCAGCAGTGAAAGTGCTAGGGGGTGGGGTGAGCAGTTCTTC